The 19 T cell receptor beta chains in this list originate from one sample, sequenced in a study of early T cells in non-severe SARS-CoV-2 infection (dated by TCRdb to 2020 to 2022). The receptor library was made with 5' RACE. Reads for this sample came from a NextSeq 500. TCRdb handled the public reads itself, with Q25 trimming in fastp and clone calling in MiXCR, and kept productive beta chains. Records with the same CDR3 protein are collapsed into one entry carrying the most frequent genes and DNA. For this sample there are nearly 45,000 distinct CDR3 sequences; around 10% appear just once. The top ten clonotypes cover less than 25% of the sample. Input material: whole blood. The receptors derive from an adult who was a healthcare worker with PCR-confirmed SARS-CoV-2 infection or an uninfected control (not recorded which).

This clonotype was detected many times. CDR3 region: CASSALWDTEAFF. CDR3 bases: TGTGCCAGCAGCGCACTATGGGACACTGAAGCTTTCTTT. This rearrangement joins TRBV7-9 to TRBJ1-1; D remains ambiguous. The ends were cut back, 5 bases at V and 3 bases at J, with 10 bases in the middle. From germline, CDR1 is SEHNR and CDR2 FQNEAQ (reference sequence). This CDR3 has 13 amino acids.

CDR3 in amino acids: CASSQAGYEQFF. CDR3 DNA sequence: TGTGCCAGCAGCCAAGCGGGGTATGAGCAGTTCTTC. The chain employs TRBV3-1 and TRBJ2-1; a weak D match, TRBD2 (5 bases). The CDR3 extends over 12 amino acids. Trimming removed 1 base from V and 8 bases from J, with 6 bases in between. The V gene's germline CDR1 is LGHDT and CDR2 YNNKEL (reference sequence).

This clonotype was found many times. DNA of the CDR3: TGTGCCAGCAGTTACTCGAGTTTGGGGACCGGGGAGCTGTTTTTT. This codes for CASSYSSLGTGELFF. V and J are TRBV6-5 and TRBJ2-2; D not resolved. CDR3 length equals 15 residues. Germline values: CDR1 MNHEY, CDR2 SVGAGI. V was clipped by 0 bases and J by 5 bases, with 10 bases between them.

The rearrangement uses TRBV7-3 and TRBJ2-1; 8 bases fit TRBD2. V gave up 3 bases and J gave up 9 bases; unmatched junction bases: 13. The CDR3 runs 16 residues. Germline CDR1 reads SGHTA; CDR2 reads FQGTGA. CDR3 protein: CASSLTGLAGISEQFF. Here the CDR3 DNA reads TGTGCCAGCAGCTTGACTGGGTTAGCGGGAATCAGTGAGCAGTTCTTC.

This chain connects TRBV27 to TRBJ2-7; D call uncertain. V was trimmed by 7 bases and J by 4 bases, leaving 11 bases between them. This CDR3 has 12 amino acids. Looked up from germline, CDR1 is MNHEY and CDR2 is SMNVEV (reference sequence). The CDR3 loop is CASISPGYEQYF. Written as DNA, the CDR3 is TGTGCCAGCATAAGCCCCGGATACGAGCAGTACTTC.

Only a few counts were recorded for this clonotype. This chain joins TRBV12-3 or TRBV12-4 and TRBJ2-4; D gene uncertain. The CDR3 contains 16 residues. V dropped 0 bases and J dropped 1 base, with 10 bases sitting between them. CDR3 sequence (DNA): TGTGCCAGCAGTTTAGCAGGAGATGCGGCCAAAAACATTCAGTACTTC. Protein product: CASSLAGDAAKNIQYF.

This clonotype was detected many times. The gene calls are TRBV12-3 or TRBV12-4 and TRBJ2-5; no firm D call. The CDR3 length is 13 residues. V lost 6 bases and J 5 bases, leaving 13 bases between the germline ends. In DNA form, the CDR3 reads TGTGCCAGCAGGCAAGGCCGTGTGGAGACCCAGTACTTC. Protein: CASRQGRVETQYF.

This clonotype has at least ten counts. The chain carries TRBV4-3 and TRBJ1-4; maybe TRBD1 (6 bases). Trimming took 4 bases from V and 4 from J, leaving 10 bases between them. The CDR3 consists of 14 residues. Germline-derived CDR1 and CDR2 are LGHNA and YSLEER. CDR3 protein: CASSPQGLNEKLFF. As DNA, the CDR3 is TGCGCCAGCAGCCCCCAGGGGCTTAATGAAAAACTGTTTTTT.

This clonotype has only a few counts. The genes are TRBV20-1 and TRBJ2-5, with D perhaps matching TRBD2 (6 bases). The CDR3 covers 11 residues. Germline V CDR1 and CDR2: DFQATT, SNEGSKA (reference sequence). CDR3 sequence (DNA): TGCAGGTCGGGGACTCAAGAGACCCAGTACTTC. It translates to CRSGTQETQYF.

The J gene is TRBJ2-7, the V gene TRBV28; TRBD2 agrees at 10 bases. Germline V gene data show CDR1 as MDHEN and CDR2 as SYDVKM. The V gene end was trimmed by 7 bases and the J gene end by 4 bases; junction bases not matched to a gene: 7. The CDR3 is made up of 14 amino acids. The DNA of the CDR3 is TGTGCCAGCAACCCCCTAGCGGGAGTATACGAGCAGTACTTC. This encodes CASNPLAGVYEQYF.

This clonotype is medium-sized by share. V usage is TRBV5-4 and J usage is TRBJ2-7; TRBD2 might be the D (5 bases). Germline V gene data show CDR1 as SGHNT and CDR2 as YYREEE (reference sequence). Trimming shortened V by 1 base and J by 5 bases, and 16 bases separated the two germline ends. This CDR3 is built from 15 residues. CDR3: CASSLSGDIKDEQYF. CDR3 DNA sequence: TGTGCCAGCAGCTTGTCCGGGGATATTAAGGACGAGCAGTACTTC.

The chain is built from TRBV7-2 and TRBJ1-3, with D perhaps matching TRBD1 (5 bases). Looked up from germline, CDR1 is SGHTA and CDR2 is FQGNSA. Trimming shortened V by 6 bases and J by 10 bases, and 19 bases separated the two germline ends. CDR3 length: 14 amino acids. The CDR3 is CASSPGAPGETIYF. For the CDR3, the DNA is TGTGCCAGCAGTCCCGGGGCACCGGGAGAAACCATATATTTT.

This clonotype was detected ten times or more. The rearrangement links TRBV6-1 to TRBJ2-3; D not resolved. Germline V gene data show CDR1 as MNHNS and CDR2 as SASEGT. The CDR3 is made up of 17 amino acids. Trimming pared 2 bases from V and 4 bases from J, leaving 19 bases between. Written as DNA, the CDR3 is TGTGCCAGCAGTGAAAGGTTTTACGGAGCCACCCCAGATACGCAGTATTTT. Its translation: CASSERFYGATPDTQYF.

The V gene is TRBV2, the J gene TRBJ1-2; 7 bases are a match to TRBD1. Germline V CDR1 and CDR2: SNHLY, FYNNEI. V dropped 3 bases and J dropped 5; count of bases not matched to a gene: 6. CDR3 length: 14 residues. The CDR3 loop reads CASSERRQGYGYTF. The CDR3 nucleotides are TGTGCCAGCAGTGAGCGTCGACAGGGATATGGCTACACCTTC.

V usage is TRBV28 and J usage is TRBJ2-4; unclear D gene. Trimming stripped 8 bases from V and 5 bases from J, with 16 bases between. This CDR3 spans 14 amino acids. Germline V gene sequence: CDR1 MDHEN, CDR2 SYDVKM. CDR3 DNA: TGTGCCAGCTCCCAAGGCGCTTTCCAAAACATTCAGTACTTC. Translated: CASSQGAFQNIQYF. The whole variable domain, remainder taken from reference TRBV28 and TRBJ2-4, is DVKVTQSSRYLVKRTGEKVFLECVQDMDHENMFWYRQDPGLGLRLIYFSYDVKMKEKGDIPEGYSVSREKKERFSLILESASTNQTSMYLCASSQGAFQNIQYFGAGTRLSVL.

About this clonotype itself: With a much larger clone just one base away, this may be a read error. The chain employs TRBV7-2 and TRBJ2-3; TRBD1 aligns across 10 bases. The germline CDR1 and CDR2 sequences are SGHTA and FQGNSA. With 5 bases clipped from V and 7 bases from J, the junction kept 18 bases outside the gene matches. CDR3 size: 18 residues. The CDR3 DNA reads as TGTGCCAGCAGCGGACAGGGGGGCAGCGGGATAAGGGTAAATACGCAGTATTTT. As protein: CASSGQGGSGIRVNTQYF.

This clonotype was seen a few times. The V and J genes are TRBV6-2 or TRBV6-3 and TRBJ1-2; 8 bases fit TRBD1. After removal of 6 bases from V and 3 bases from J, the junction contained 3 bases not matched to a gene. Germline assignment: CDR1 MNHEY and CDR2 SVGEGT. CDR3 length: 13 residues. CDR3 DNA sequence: TGTGCCAGCAGCAGGGGGCTAGACTATGGCTACACCTTC. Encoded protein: CASSRGLDYGYTF.

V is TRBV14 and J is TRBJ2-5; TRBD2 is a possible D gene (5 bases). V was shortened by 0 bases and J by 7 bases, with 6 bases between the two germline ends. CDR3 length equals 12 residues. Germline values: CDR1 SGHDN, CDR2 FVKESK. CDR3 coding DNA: TGTGCCAGCAGCCAAGATCGGGGGACCCAGTACTTC. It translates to CASSQDRGTQYF. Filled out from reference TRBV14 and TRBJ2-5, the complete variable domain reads EAGVTQFPSHSVIEKGQTVTLRCDPISGHDNLYWYRRVMGKEIKFLLHFVKESKQDESGMPNNRFLAERTGGTYSTLKVQPAELEDSGVYFCASSQDRGTQYFGPGTRLLVL.

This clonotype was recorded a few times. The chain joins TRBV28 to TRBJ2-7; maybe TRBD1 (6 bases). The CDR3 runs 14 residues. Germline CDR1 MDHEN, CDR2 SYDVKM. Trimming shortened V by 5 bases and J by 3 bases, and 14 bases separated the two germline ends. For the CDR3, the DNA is TGTGCCAGCAGTCCCGGGACACCTAACTACGAGCAGTACTTC. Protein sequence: CASSPGTPNYEQYF. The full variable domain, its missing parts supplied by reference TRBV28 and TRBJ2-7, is DVKVTQSSRYLVKRTGEKVFLECVQDMDHENMFWYRQDPGLGLRLIYFSYDVKMKEKGDIPEGYSVSREKKERFSLILESASTNQTSMYLCASSPGTPNYEQYFGPGTRLTVT.